This TCR beta chain was recorded in a study of CD8+CD57+ T cells in acquired aplastic anemia. Study at large: Yields of DNA that came from sorted CD4+ and CD8+ cells averaged approximately 3.2 ug. Overall study findings and caveats: Patients and controls shared 25 to 30 CD8+ CDR3 sequences, which appeared highly expressed in patients and within their immunodominant clones.

By flow cytometry, patients selected for sequencing had shown an expansion of CD8+CD57+ cells. Germline V lookup: CDR1 SGDLS, CDR2 YYNGEE. The CDR3 length is 13 residues. The ends were cut back, 1 base at V and 3 bases at J, with 7 bases in the middle. A word on this clonotype: Its specificity is not known.

Genomic DNA templated the TCR beta VDJ and CDR3 profiling. TCRdb re-derived calls from the reads in MiXCR, one entry per CDR3 protein. The table records under 200,000 distinct CDR3 sequences, 70% to 80% of them present only once. The specimen sequenced was sorted CD4+, CD8+, or CD8+CD57+ T cells (not recorded which) from PBMCs. The origin of this receptor is a human donor with aplastic anemia. The chain recombines TRBV9 with TRBJ1-1; D is unclear. CDR3 sequence: CASSVRMYTEAFF. The CDR3, as DNA: TGTGCCAGCAGCGTACGGATGTACACTGAAGCTTTCTTT. Together with reference TRBV9 and TRBJ1-1, the CDR3 gives the full variable domain: DSGVTQTPKHLITATGQRVTLRCSPRSGDLSVYWYQQSLDQGLQFLIQYYNGEERAKGNILERFSAQQFPDLHSELNLSSLELGDSALYFCASSVRMYTEAFFGQGTRLTVV.